A selection of T cell receptor beta chains follows, all from one sample in a study of T cell responses to AZD1222 COVID-19 vaccine. Produced via immunoSEQ multiplex PCR; TCRdb's table is partial and in-frame only. The sample contains roughly 120,000 clones, 91% of which appear only once. Sequencing was performed on peripheral blood, taken on day 0 of AZD1222 vaccination. All receptors derive from an adult in good health. CDR3s include the opening cysteine and the closing phenylalanine or tryptophan. A D gene is named only where the DNA matches it firmly. The size field is filled for only some rows; it gives once, few, many or a size class.

d_call	j_call	clone_size	v_call	cdr3_nt	cdr3_aa
-	TRBJ1-1	-	TRBV29-1	TGCAGCGTTGAAAGCAACATGAACACTGAAGCTTTCTTT	CSVESNMNTEAFF
-	TRBJ1-1	-	TRBV9	TGTGCCAGCAGCGTAGGGCAGGTTGCCGAAGCTTTCTTT	CASSVGQVAEAFF
-	TRBJ2-2	-	TRBV5-5	TGTGCCAGCAGCTCGTTTGTGGGGGGCGCGAACACCGGGGAGCTGTTTTTT	CASSSFVGGANTGELFF
-	TRBJ2-5	-	TRBV2	TGTGCCAGCTTCCCGGGGGCTGGCGAGACCCAGTACTTC	CASFPGAGETQYF
-	TRBJ1-2	-	TRBV28	TGTGCCAGCAGTCCGGGGGCTATGGATGGCTACACCTTC	CASSPGAMDGYTF
-	TRBJ1-2	-	TRBV7-9	TGTGCCAGCAGCTTTGGGGACGTACGATACTATGGCTACACCTTC	CASSFGDVRYYGYTF
TRBD2	TRBJ2-7	-	TRBV6-5	TGTGGAGTCCTGGGGGGGAGCTACGAGCAGTACTTC	CGVLGGSYEQYF
-	TRBJ2-1	-	TRBV5-4	TGTGCCAGCAGCTTAGCTGGTGGGAGCGGCTCCTACAATGAGCAGTTCTTC	CASSLAGGSGSYNEQFF
TRBD1	TRBJ2-1	-	TRBV19	TGTGCCAGTAGGGGCATTTACAGGGACAGCTCTAACAATGAGCAGTTCTTC	CASRGIYRDSSNNEQFF
-	TRBJ1-1	-	TRBV19	TGTGCCAGTCATGTGGGGGGCAGGAGGAACACTGAAGCTTTCTTT	CASHVGGRRNTEAFF
-	TRBJ1-1	-	TRBV6-5	TGTGCCAGCACCACGCTGGGGGGCACTGAAGCTTTCTTT	CASTTLGGTEAFF
-	TRBJ2-7	-	TRBV19	TGTGCCAGTAGACCCCGGGGGAACTCCTACGAGCAGTACTTC	CASRPRGNSYEQYF
-	TRBJ1-1	-	TRBV5-8	TGTGCCAGCAGTGTCAAAGCGAACACTGAAGCTTTCTTT	CASSVKANTEAFF
-	TRBJ1-6	-	TRBV28	TGTGCCAGTCTCGCCGAGAGCTCCTATAATTCACCCCTCCACTTT	CASLAESSYNSPLHF
TRBD1	TRBJ1-2	once	TRBV5-6	TGTGCCAGCAGCCGCCGTGGTCCGGGACAGCCTGGGGGCTACACCTTC	CASSRRGPGQPGGYTF
-	TRBJ1-4	-	TRBV18	TGTGCCAGCTCACCAGAAGTAGGAAATGAAAAACTGTTTTTT	CASSPEVGNEKLFF
TRBD1	TRBJ1-5	once	TRBV6-5	TGTGCCAGCAGTCTGACAGGGAATCAGCCCCAGCATTTT	CASSLTGNQPQHF
-	TRBJ2-7	-	TRBV15	TGTGCCACCAGCTCCATTTTCGGGACACCTTCAGCCTACGAGCAGTACTTC	CATSSIFGTPSAYEQYF
TRBD1	TRBJ2-5	once	TRBV2	TGTGCCACCCTAGTAAGACCGGGACAGGGGGTAGAGACCCAGTACTTC	CATLVRPGQGVETQYF
-	TRBJ1-6	-	TRBV5-1	TGCGCCAGCAGCCGGGACGGACAAAATTCACCCCTCCACTTT	CASSRDGQNSPLHF
-	TRBJ2-7	-	TRBV5-1	TGCGCCAGCAGCTTGTCCCCTGACTACGAGCAGTACTTC	CASSLSPDYEQYF
TRBD1	TRBJ1-2	-	TRBV18	TGTGCCAGCTCACCACAGGACAGGGGGGCTAACTATGGCTACACCTTC	CASSPQDRGANYGYTF
TRBD2	TRBJ2-1	-	TRBV3-1/TRBV3-2	TGTGCCAGCAGCCAACCCCTAGCGGGAGTGGGGCAGTTCTTC	CASSQPLAGVGQFF
-	TRBJ1-1	-	TRBV19	TGTGCCAGTACCGTCTACACTGAAGCTTTCTTT	CASTVYTEAFF
TRBD1	TRBJ2-7	once	TRBV18	TGTGCCAGCTCACAAAGGACAGGGTTTGACGAGCAGTACTTC	CASSQRTGFDEQYF
-	TRBJ1-4	-	TRBV19	TGTGCCAGTAGTATTCCCCGCCGGCAAGCTGGCAATGAAAAACTGTTTTTT	CASSIPRRQAGNEKLFF
-	TRBJ2-1	few	TRBV6-1	TGTGCCAGCAGTGATCATGTCTGGGGCTTGAGGGAGCAGTTCTTC	CASSDHVWGLREQFF
-	TRBJ2-7	once	TRBV6-5	TGTGCCAGCAGTTACGGAAAAACACAGGGTTACGAGCAGTACTTC	CASSYGKTQGYEQYF
TRBD2	TRBJ2-2	-	TRBV30	TGTGCCTGGAGTAGACTTCTATCACCCGGGACTAGCGCTAACGGGGAGCTGTTTTTT	CAWSRLLSPGTSANGELFF
-	TRBJ1-5	-	TRBV30	TGTGCCTGGAGTGTATGGGGGAGTCAGCCCCAGCATTTT	CAWSVWGSQPQHF
-	TRBJ1-5	-	TRBV4-2	TGTGCCAGCAGCCAAGGAGGAGACAATCAGCCCCAGCATTTT	CASSQGGDNQPQHF